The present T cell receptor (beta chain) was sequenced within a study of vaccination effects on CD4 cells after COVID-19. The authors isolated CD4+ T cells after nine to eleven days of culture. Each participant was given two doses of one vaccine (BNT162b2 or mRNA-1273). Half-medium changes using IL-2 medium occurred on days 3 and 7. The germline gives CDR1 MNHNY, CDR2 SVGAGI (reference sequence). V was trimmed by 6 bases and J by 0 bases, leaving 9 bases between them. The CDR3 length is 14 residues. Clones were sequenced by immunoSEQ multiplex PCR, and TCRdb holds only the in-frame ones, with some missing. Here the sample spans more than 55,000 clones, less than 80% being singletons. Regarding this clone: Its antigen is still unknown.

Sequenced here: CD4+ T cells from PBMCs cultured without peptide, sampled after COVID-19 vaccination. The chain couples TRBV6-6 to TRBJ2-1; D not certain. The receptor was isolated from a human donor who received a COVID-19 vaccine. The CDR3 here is CASRRLSSYNEQFF. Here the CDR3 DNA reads TGTGCCAGCAGACGGCTGAGCTCCTACAATGAGCAGTTCTTC.